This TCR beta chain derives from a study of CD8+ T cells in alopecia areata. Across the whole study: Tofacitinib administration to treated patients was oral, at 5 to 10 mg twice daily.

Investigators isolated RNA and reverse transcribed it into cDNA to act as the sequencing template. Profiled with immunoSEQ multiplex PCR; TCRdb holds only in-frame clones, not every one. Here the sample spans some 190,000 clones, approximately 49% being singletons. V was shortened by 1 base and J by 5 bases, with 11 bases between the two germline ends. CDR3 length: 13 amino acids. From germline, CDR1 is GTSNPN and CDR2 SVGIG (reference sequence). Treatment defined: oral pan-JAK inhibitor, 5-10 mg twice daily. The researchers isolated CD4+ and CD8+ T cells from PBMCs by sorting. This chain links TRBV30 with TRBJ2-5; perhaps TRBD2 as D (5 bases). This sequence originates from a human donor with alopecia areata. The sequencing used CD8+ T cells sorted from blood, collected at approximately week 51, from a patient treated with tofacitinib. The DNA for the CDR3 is TGTGCCTGGAGTGCGATCGGGGTCGAGACCCAGTACTTC. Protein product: CAWSAIGVETQYF.